These 2 T cell receptor beta chains were all obtained from the same sample, sequenced in a study of blood T cell repertoires in COVID-19 (dated by TCRdb to the early 2020s). Preparation of the library involved the immunoSEQ multiplex PCR assay. In its TCRdb copy, this immuneACCESS table keeps in-frame sequences only and misses some clones. Where compared with another copy, unresolved V genes explain less than half of these, and the others have no known cause. The sample table records nearly 350,000 clones; about 90% of these occur just once. Around 3.3% of the sample lies in the top ten. Material: peripheral blood. Every receptor here comes from a woman aged 18-29 years who had recovered from COVID-19.

This chain joins TRBV11-2 and TRBJ2-1; D gene ambiguous. CDR1 is SGHAT and CDR2 is FQNNGV in the germline V gene. V lost 7 bases to trimming and J lost 5 bases, with 18 bases between them. The CDR3 totals 15 residues. The CDR3 protein is CASTFRGEADNEQFF. In nucleotides, the CDR3 is TGTGCCAGCACCTTCAGAGGTGAGGCAGACAATGAGCAGTTCTTC.

In nucleotides, the CDR3 is TGTGCCAGCAGTGAAGTTCGTGGGGCAGAAGCTTTCTTT. It codes for CASSEVRGAEAFF. The rearrangement links TRBV25-1 to TRBJ1-1; possibly TRBD1 for D (5 bases). The CDR3 spans 13 residues. The germline V gene encodes CDR1 MGHDK and CDR2 SYGVNS. V lost 2 bases and J lost 8, with 12 bases in between.